The clone carrying this TCR beta chain was seen only a few times. This CDR3 region has 14 residues. V dropped 1 base and J dropped 4 bases, with 10 bases sitting between them. Germline V gene data show CDR1 as SEHNR and CDR2 as FQNEAQ (reference sequence). This entry is derived from a study of blood T cell repertoires in COVID-19. Study-level information: From T cells, B-cell-depleted T cells, or PBMCs came the material, which was cDNA or gDNA.

Profiling relied on immunoSEQ multiplex PCR, and the TCRdb table lists in-frame clones only, not all of them. The sample yields some 91,000 clones, roughly 72% seen once. The source is an older man with acute or convalescent COVID-19. The sequenced material came from peripheral blood. V is TRBV7-9 and J is TRBJ1-1; the D gene is possibly TRBD1 (6 bases). CDR3 protein: CASSLEGVVTEAFF. DNA for the CDR3: TGTGCCAGCAGCTTAGAGGGGGTGGTCACTGAAGCTTTCTTT.